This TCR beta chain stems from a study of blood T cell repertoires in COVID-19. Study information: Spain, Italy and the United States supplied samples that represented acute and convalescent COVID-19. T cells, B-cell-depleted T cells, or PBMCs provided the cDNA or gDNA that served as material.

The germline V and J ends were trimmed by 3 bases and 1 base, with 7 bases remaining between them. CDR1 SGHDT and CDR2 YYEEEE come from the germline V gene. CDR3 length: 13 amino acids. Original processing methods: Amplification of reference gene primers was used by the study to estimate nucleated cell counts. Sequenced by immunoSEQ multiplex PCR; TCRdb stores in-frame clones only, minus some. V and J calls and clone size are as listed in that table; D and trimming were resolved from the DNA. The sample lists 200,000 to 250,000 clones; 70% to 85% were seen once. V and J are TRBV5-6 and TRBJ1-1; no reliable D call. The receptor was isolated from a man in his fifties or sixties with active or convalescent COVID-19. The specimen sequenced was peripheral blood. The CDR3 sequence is CASSWNRNTEAFF. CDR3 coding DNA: TGTGCCAGCAGCTGGAACAGGAACACTGAAGCTTTCTTT.